These T cell receptor beta chains were read from a single sample in a study of brain T cells in children with intractable seizures. TCRdb's table, derived via immunoSEQ multiplex PCR, lists solely in-frame clones and lacks some. In the table there are roughly 2,300 clones, approximately 84% of which are singletons. Sequencing was performed on resected brain tissue, taken at surgery. These receptors originate from a boy in the first two years of life with hemimegalencephaly and intractable seizures. CDR3s include the opening cysteine and the closing phenylalanine or tryptophan. D genes are given only for firm matches. Clone size appears in some rows only: once, few, many, or a class for an expanded clone.

j_call clone_size v_call d_call cdr3_aa cdr3_nt
TRBJ2-5 NA TRBV27 TRBD2 CASRAGGGFGETQYF TGTGCCAGCAGAGCGGGGGGCGGCTTCGGGGAGACCCAGTACTTC
TRBJ2-1 NA TRBV5-8 NA CASSDWDNEQFF TGTGCCAGCAGCGATTGGGACAATGAGCAGTTCTTC
TRBJ1-6 NA TRBV4-3 NA CASSQGLGADNSPLHF TGCGCCAGCAGCCAAGGCCTGGGAGCAGATAATTCACCCCTCCACTTT
TRBJ2-6 NA TRBV19 NA CASSIVSGYNVLTF TGTGCCAGTAGTATAGTGAGCGGGTATAACGTCCTGACTTTC
TRBJ2-5 NA TRBV19 NA CASSPVSGETQYF TGTGCCAGTAGTCCGGTTTCGGGAGAGACCCAGTACTTC
TRBJ1-1 NA TRBV28 NA CASSLAGVNTEAFF TGTGCCAGCAGTTTAGCAGGGGTGAACACTGAAGCTTTCTTT
TRBJ2-1 once TRBV7-9 TRBD2 CASSNFVAGDLGNEQFF TGTGCCAGCAGCAACTTTGTAGCGGGAGATTTGGGCAATGAGCAGTTCTTC
TRBJ2-7 NA TRBV9 TRBD1 CASSVGDSRYEQYF TGTGCCAGCAGCGTAGGGGACAGCCGCTACGAGCAGTACTTC
TRBJ2-1 NA TRBV3-1/TRBV3-2 TRBD2 CASGFKLAGGGYEQFF TGTGCCAGCGGATTCAAACTAGCGGGAGGGGGCTATGAGCAGTTCTTC
TRBJ2-7 NA TRBV27 NA CASSLSFHEQYF TGTGCCAGCAGTTTATCTTTTCACGAGCAGTACTTC
TRBJ2-3 NA TRBV2 NA CASSVAAYTDTQYF TGTGCCAGCAGTGTAGCAGCCTACACAGATACGCAGTATTTT
TRBJ2-2 NA TRBV9 NA CASSVQRETSNTGELFF TGTGCCAGCAGCGTCCAGAGGGAGACATCGAACACCGGGGAGCTGTTTTTT
TRBJ2-2 NA TRBV28 NA CASRTGLAGNTGELFF TGTGCCAGCAGGACAGGGCTAGCGGGGAACACCGGGGAGCTGTTTTTT
TRBJ2-5 NA TRBV5-4 TRBD2 CASSPSGRAGETQYF TGTGCCAGCAGCCCAAGCGGGAGGGCCGGAGAGACCCAGTACTTC
TRBJ2-3 NA TRBV4-3 TRBD2 CASSQDLWSGRTTDTQYF TGCGCCAGCAGCCAAGATTTGTGGAGCGGGAGGACAACAGATACGCAGTATTTT
TRBJ2-1 NA TRBV19 NA CASSIWGRTSYNEQFF TGTGCCAGTAGTATATGGGGCAGGACCTCCTACAATGAGCAGTTCTTC
TRBJ2-1 NA TRBV6-2/TRBV6-3 NA CASSYPGEQFF TGTGCCAGCAGTTACCCGGGGGAGCAGTTCTTC
TRBJ1-2 NA TRBV2 NA CASGDRRVTYGYTF TGTGCCAGCGGCGATAGGCGAGTCACCTATGGCTACACCTTC
TRBJ2-5 NA TRBV9 NA CASSPRQGSTSDQYF TGTGCCAGCAGCCCCCGGCAGGGGAGTACAAGCGACCAGTACTTC
TRBJ2-1 once TRBV3-1/TRBV3-2 TRBD2 CASSQELGTSGTNEQFF TGTGCCAGCAGCCAAGAGTTAGGGACTAGCGGGACGAATGAGCAGTTCTTC
TRBJ2-5 NA TRBV5-1 TRBD2 CASSFGLAEETQYF TGCGCCAGCAGCTTCGGACTAGCGGAGGAGACCCAGTACTTC
TRBJ2-7 NA TRBV4-1 TRBD1 CASSHEGGILHEQYF TGCGCCAGCAGCCACGAAGGGGGCATCCTCCACGAGCAGTACTTC
TRBJ2-2 NA TRBV3-1/TRBV3-2 TRBD2 CASSPWTSGRRAGELFF TGTGCCAGCAGCCCCTGGACTAGCGGGAGAAGGGCCGGGGAGCTGTTTTTT
TRBJ1-5 NA TRBV7-9 NA CASSSTKTRNQPQHF TGTGCCAGCAGCTCAACAAAGACCCGCAATCAGCCCCAGCATTTT
TRBJ2-7 NA TRBV2 NA CASSDLTSDAFEQYF TGTGCCAGCAGTGATCTGACATCGGACGCGTTCGAGCAGTACTTC
TRBJ1-2 NA TRBV28 NA CASSLFNYGYTF TGTGCCAGCAGTTTATTCAACTATGGCTACACCTTC
TRBJ2-1 NA TRBV11-3 NA CASSSQLLGVPYNEQFF TGTGCCAGCAGCTCACAACTCCTAGGCGTACCCTACAATGAGCAGTTCTTC
TRBJ2-1 NA TRBV9 TRBD2 CASSPCEREGYNEQFF TGTGCCAGCAGCCCGTGCGAGCGGGAGGGGTACAATGAGCAGTTCTTC